This T cell receptor beta chain was observed in a study of cytomegalovirus exposure and HLA in healthy donors. Overall study context: A prior analysis found roughly 110 million unique TCR beta sequences from some 190 million T cells. Study-level findings and limits: Follow-up analysis found HLA locus-dependent TCR association rates, highest for DRB1 and lowest for HLA-C.

PCR used 60 Vbeta primers and 13 Jbeta primers. Sequencing used immunoSEQ multiplex PCR; TCRdb keeps in-frame clones, though not all of them. Of around 41,000 clones in the sample, roughly 51% were seen once. The CDR3 runs 15 residues. CDR1 and CDR2 (germline): MNHEY, SMNVEV (reference sequence). Unmatched junction bases numbered 8, after V lost 5 bases and J lost 5 bases. This clone has more than one count but fewer than ten. Its antigen is not known. The sample consisted of PBMCs. This TCR was recovered from a man aged 60-69 years in good health and CMV-seronegative. The rearrangement joins TRBV27 to TRBJ2-1; TRBD2 matches 8 bases. The CDR3 region is CASSIGTSFDNEQFF. In DNA form, the CDR3 reads TGTGCCAGCAGTATTGGGACTAGTTTTGACAATGAGCAGTTCTTC.